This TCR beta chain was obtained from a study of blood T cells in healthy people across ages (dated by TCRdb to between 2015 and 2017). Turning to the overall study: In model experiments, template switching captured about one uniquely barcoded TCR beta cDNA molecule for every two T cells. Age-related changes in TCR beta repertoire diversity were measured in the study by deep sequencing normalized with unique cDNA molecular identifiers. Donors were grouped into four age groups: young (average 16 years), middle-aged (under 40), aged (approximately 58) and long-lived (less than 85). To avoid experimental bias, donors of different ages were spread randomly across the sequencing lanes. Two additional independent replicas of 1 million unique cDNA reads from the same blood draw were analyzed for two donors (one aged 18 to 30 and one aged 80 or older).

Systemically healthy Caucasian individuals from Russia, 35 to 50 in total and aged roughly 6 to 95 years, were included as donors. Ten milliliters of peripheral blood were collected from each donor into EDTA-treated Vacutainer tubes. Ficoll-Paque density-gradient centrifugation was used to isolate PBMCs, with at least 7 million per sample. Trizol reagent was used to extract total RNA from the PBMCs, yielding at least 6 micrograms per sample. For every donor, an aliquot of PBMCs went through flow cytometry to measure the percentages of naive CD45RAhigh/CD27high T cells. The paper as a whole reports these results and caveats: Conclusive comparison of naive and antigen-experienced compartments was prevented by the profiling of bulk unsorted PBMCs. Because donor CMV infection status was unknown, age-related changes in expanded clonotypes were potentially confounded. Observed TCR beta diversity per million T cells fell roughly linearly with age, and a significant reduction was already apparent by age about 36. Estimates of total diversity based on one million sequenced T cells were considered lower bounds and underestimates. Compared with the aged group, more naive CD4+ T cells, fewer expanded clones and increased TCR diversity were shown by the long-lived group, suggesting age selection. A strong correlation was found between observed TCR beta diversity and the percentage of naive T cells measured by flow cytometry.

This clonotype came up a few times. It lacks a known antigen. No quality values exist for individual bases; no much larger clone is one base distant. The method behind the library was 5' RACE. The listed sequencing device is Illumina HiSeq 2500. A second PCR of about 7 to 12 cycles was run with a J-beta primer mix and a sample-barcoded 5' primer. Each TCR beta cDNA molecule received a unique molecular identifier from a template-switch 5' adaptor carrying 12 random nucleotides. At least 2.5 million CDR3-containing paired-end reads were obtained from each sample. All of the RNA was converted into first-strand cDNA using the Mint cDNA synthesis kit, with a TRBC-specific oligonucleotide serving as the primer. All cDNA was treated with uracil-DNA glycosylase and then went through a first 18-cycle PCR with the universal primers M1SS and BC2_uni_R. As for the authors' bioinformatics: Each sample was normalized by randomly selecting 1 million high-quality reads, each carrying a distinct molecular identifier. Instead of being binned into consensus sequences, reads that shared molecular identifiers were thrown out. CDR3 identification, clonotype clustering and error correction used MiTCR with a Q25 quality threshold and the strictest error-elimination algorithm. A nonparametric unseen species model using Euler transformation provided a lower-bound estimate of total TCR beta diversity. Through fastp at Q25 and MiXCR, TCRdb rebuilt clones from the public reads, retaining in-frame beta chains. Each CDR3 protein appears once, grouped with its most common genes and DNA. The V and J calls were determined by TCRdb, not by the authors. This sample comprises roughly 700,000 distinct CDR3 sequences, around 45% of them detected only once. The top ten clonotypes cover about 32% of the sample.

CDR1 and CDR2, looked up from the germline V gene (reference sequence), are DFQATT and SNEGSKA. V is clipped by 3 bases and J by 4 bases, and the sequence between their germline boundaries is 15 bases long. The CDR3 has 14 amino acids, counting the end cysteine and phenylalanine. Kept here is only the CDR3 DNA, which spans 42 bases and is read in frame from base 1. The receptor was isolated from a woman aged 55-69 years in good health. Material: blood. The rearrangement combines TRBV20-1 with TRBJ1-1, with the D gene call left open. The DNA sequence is TGCAGTGCTAGTCGCCAGGCCGAGAGCACTGAAGCTTTCTTT. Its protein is CSASRQAESTEAFF.